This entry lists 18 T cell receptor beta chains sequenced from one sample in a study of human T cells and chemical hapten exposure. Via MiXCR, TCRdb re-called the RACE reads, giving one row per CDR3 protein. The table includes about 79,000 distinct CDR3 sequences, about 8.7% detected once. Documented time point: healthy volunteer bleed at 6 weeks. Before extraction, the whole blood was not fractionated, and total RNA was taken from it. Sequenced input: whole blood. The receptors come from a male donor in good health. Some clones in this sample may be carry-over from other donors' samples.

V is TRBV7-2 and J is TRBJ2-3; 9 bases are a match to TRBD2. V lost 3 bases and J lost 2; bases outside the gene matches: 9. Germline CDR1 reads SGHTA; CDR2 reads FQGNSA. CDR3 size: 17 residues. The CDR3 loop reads CASSFVGTSIDTDTQYF. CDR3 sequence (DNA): TGTGCCAGCAGCTTCGTAGGGACTAGCATTGACACAGATACGCAGTATTTT.

CDR3: CASSPGRVNEQFF. DNA of the CDR3: TGTGCCAGCAGCCCCGGGAGGGTCAATGAGCAGTTCTTC. J is TRBJ2-1 and V is TRBV7-7; 8 bases are shared with TRBD2. V was clipped by 5 bases and J by 6 bases; unmatched bases: 3. Germline V lookup: CDR1 SSHAT, CDR2 FNYEAQ (reference sequence). CDR3 length: 13 residues.

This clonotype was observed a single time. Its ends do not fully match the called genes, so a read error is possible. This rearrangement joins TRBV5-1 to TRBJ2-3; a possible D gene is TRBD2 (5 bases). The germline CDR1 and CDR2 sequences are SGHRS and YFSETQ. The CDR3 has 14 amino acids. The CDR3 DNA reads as TGCGCCAGCAGCTTACTGCCTAGCACAGATGCGCAGTATTTT. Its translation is CASSLLPSTDAQYF.

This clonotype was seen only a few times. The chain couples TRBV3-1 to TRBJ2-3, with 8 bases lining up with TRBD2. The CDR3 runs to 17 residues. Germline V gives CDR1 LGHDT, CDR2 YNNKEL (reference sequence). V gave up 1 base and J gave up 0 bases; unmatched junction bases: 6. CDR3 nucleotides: TGTGCCAGCAGCCAAGGTCAGCGGGGGACTAGCACAGATACGCAGTATTTT. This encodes CASSQGQRGTSTDTQYF.

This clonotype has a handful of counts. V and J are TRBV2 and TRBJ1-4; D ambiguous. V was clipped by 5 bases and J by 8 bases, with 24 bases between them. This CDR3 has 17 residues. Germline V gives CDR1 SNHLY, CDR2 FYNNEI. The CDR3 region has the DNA TGTGCCAGCAGTCTACCCCCAGTTGGGTTGTTTGGGGAAAAACTGTTTTTT. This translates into CASSLPPVGLFGEKLFF.

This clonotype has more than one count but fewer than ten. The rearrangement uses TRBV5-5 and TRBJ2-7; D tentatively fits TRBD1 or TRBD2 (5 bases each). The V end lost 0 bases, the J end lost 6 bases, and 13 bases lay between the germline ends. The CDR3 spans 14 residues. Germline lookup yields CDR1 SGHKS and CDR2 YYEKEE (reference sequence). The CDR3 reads CASSLGPGTVEQYF. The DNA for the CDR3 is TGTGCCAGCAGCTTGGGCCCGGGGACGGTCGAGCAGTACTTC.

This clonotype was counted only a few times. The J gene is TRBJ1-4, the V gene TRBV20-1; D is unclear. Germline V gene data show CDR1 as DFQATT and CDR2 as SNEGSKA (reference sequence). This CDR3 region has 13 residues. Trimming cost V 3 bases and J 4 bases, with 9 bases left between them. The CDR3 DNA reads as TGCAGTGCTAGGGAGAGAAGTAATGAAAAACTGTTTTTT. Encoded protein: CSARERSNEKLFF.

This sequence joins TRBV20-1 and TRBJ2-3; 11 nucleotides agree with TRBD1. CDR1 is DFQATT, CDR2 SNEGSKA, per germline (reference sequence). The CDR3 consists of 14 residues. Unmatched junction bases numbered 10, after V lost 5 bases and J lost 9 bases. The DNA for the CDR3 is TGCAGTGCTTATACGGGACAGGGGGTCTGGACGCAGTATTTT. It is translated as CSAYTGQGVWTQYF.

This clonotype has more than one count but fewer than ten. The CDR3 DNA reads TGTGCCAGCAGCAAGGCCCCAGTAACTTCCACCTACAATGAGCAGTTCTTC. Translating it yields CASSKAPVTSTYNEQFF. The J gene is TRBJ2-1, the V gene TRBV7-8; no clear D. The ends were cut back, 5 bases at V and 2 bases at J, with 19 bases in the middle. Germline loops: CDR1 SGHVS, CDR2 FQNEAQ. The CDR3 length is 17 residues.

CDR3 region: CASRMTGFNEKLFF. In DNA, the CDR3 is TGTGCCAGCAGGATGACAGGGTTTAATGAAAAACTGTTTTTT. The genes are TRBV6-5 and TRBJ1-4; 7 bases are a match to TRBD1. The CDR3 has 14 amino acids. Germline lookup yields CDR1 MNHEY and CDR2 SVGAGI. Unmatched junction bases numbered 5, after V lost 6 bases and J lost 4 bases.

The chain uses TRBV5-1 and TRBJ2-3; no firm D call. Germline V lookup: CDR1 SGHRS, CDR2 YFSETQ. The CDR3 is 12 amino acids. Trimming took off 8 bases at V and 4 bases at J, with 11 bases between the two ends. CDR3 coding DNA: TGCGCCAGTAGGACGGAGTCAGATACGCAGTATTTT. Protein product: CASRTESDTQYF.

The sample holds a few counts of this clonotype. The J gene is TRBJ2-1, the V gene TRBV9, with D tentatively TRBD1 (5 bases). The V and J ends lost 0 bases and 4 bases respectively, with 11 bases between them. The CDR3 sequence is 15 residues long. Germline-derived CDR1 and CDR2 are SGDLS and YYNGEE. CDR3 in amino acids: CASSVVGAQYNEQFF. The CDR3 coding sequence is TGTGCCAGCAGCGTAGTTGGGGCGCAGTACAATGAGCAGTTCTTC.

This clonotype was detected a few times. As DNA, the CDR3 is TGTGCCAGCAGCTTGTCGCTAGCCGGCCCAGATACGCAGTATTTT. It translates to CASSLSLAGPDTQYF. V and J are TRBV7-9 and TRBJ2-3; D possibly corresponds to TRBD2 (5 bases). V shed 3 bases and J shed 4 bases, with 14 bases lying between them. The CDR3 consists of 15 residues. The V gene's germline CDR1 is SEHNR and CDR2 FQNEAQ (reference sequence).

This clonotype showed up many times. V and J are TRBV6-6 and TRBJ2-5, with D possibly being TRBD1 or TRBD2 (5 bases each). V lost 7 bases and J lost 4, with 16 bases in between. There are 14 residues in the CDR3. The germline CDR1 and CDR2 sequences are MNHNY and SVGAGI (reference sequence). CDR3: CASTRDVWGETQYF. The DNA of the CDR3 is TGTGCCAGCACCAGGGACGTGTGGGGAGAGACCCAGTACTTC.

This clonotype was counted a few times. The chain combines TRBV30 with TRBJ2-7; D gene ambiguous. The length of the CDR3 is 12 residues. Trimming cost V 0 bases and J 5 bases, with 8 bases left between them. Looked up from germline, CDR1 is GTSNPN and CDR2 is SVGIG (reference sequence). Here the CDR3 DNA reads TGTGCCTGGAGTGTAGTGGTGAACGAGCAGTACTTC. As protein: CAWSVVVNEQYF.

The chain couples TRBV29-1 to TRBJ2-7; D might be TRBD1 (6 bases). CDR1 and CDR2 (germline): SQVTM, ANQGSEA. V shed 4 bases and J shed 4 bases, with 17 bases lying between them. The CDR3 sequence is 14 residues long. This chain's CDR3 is CSVARRDRLYEQYF. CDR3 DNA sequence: TGCAGCGTTGCGAGGCGCGACAGGCTTTACGAGCAGTACTTC.

The CDR3 DNA is TGCGCCAGCAGCTTGGCAAGTGCGGGAGGGCGGAGGCAGTTCTTC. As protein: CASSLASAGGRRQFF. This chain links TRBV5-1 with TRBJ2-1; 9 bases map to TRBD2. Germline assignment: CDR1 SGHRS and CDR2 YFSETQ. The CDR3 runs to 15 residues. Trimming cost V 0 bases and J 12 bases; bases outside gene matches: 10.

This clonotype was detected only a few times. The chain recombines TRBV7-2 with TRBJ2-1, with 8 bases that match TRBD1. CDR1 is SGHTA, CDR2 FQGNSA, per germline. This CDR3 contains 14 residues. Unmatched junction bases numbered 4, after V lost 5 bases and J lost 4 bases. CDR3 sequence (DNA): TGTGCCAGCAGCCCCCGACAGGGGTACAATGAGCAGTTCTTC. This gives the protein CASSPRQGYNEQFF.